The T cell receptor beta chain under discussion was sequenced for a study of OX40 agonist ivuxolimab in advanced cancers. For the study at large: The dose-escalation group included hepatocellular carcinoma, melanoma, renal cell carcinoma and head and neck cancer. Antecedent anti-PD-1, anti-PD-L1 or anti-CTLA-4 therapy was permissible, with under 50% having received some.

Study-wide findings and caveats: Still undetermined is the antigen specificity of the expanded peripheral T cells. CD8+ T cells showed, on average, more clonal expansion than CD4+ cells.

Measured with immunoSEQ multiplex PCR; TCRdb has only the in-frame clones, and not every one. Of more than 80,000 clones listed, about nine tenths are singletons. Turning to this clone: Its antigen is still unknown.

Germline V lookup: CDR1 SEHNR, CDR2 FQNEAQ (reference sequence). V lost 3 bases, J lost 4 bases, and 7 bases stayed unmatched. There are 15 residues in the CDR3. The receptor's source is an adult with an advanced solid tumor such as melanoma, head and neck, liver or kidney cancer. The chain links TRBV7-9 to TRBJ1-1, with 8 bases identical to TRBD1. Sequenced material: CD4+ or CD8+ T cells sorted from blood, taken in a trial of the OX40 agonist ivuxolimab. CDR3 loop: CASSLQGAFGTEAFF. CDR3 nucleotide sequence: TGTGCCAGCAGCTTGCAGGGGGCGTTTGGCACTGAAGCTTTCTTT.